Presented here are 30 T cell receptor beta chains from one specimen sequenced in a study of cytomegalovirus exposure and HLA in healthy donors. The table came from immunoSEQ multiplex PCR; TCRdb's copy has only in-frame clones and leaves some out. The data show some 140,000 clones, with roughly 90% seen just once and just under 3% held by the top ten. The sample was PBMCs. The receptors here all came from a man between 18 and 29 years old in good health and CMV-seronegative.

This chain connects TRBV5-6 to TRBJ2-5, with TRBD2 matching over 7 bases. V lost 4 bases and J lost 3; bases outside the gene matches: 6. Looked up from germline, CDR1 is SGHDT and CDR2 is YYEEEE. The CDR3 contains 14 residues. The CDR3 sequence is CASSLGLGKETQYF. CDR3 DNA: TGTGCCAGCAGCCTAGGACTAGGGAAAGAGACCCAGTACTTC.

The chain has TRBV27 and TRBJ1-1; unclear D gene. CDR3 size: 14 residues. Per the germline V gene, CDR1 is MNHEY and CDR2 is SMNVEV (reference sequence). Trimming left V 6 bases short and J 0 bases short, with 11 bases between. CDR3 coding DNA: TGTGCCAGCAGCGGTACAGCCCTGAACACTGAAGCTTTCTTT. Its protein is CASSGTALNTEAFF.

The chain joins TRBV5-6 to TRBJ2-7; D gene unclear. V lost 0 bases and J 0 bases, leaving 7 bases between the germline ends. This CDR3 is 14 amino acids long. Per germline, CDR1 SGHDT and CDR2 YYEEEE. This CDR3 reads CASSLDRDSYEQYF. The CDR3 DNA follows: TGTGCCAGCAGCTTGGACAGAGACTCCTACGAGCAGTACTTC.

This clone has only one observation. The chain links TRBV7-9 to TRBJ2-5; D perhaps matches TRBD2 (5 bases). Trimming took off 5 bases at V and 2 bases at J, with 12 bases between the two ends. The CDR3 spans 14 residues. Per germline, CDR1 SEHNR and CDR2 FQNEAQ (reference sequence). The CDR3 nucleotides read TGTGCCAGCAGCCCCTCCGGGGTACAAGAGACCCAGTACTTC. Translated, it gives CASSPSGVQETQYF.

CDR3 protein: CASSQEKGLYTEAFF. As DNA, the CDR3 is TGCGCCAGCAGCCAAGAGAAGGGGCTGTACACTGAAGCTTTCTTT. The chain uses TRBV4-1 and TRBJ1-1; the D gene is possibly TRBD1 (5 bases). V was trimmed by 0 bases and J by 3 bases, leaving 11 bases between them. The CDR3 loop spans 15 amino acids. The V gene's germline CDR1 is MGHRA and CDR2 YSYEKL.

This sequence joins TRBV5-1 and TRBJ1-4; 10 nucleotides align to TRBD1. Trimming at V came to 4 bases and at J to 7 bases, leaving 10 bases not matched to a gene. In germline, CDR1 is SGHRS, CDR2 YFSETQ. The CDR3 covers 16 residues. The CDR3 reads CASSPGQGGVSEKLFF. In DNA form, the CDR3 reads TGCGCCAGCAGCCCTGGACAGGGGGGAGTTAGTGAAAAACTGTTTTTT.

The chain links TRBV6-1 to TRBJ2-4, with 9 bases identical to TRBD1. The V gene's germline CDR1 is MNHNS and CDR2 SASEGT. The CDR3 loop spans 16 amino acids. Trimming at V came to 0 bases and at J to 7 bases, leaving 7 bases not matched to a gene. CDR3 nucleotides: TGTGCCAGCAGTGAAGCGGCCGGGACAGGGAATAACATTCAGTACTTC. Protein product: CASSEAAGTGNNIQYF.

This rearrangement joins TRBV5-1 to TRBJ1-4, with D possibly matching TRBD1 (6 bases). V was cut by 0 bases and J by 7 bases, with 16 bases left in between. This CDR3 is 16 amino acids long. In germline, CDR1 is SGHRS, CDR2 YFSETQ. The CDR3 protein is CASSLGGAVQGEKLFF. The CDR3 nucleotides are TGCGCCAGCAGCTTGGGTGGTGCCGTACAGGGTGAAAAACTGTTTTTT.

The chain employs TRBV4-2 and TRBJ2-7, with D perhaps matching TRBD2 (5 bases). CDR3 length: 15 amino acids. CDR1 LGHNA and CDR2 YNFKEQ come from the germline V gene. V was pared by 1 base and J by 0 bases, with 10 bases between. CDR3 amino acids: CASSQGGGGSYEQYF. The CDR3 nucleotides read TGTGCCAGCAGCCAAGGCGGAGGAGGCTCCTACGAGCAGTACTTC.

This clone was found many times. The chain couples TRBV5-1 to TRBJ1-2, with 9 bases that match TRBD1. Germline V gene data show CDR1 as SGHRS and CDR2 as YFSETQ. The CDR3 length is 13 residues. V lost 0 bases and J lost 7; bases outside the gene matches: 1. In DNA form, the CDR3 reads TGCGCCAGCAGCTTGGACAGGGGGCTTGGCTACACCTTC. Protein: CASSLDRGLGYTF.

The rearrangement joins TRBV28 to TRBJ2-2; the match to TRBD2 covers 7 bases. V shed 1 base and J 5 bases; nucleotides not matched to a gene: 10. The CDR3 runs to 17 residues. The germline V gene has CDR1 MDHEN and CDR2 SYDVKM. The CDR3 DNA sequence: TGTGCCAGCAGTTTATATCTGGCGGGAGTCGGGACCGGGGAGCTGTTTTTT. Translated: CASSLYLAGVGTGELFF. The variable domain in full, completed from reference TRBV28 and TRBJ2-2, reads DVKVTQSSRYLVKRTGEKVFLECVQDMDHENMFWYRQDPGLGLRLIYFSYDVKMKEKGDIPEGYSVSREKKERFSLILESASTNQTSMYLCASSLYLAGVGTGELFFGEGSRLTVL.

This chain uses TRBV19 with TRBJ2-1, with 12 bases identical to TRBD2. The CDR3 has 16 residues. The germline V gene encodes CDR1 LNHDA and CDR2 SQIVND (reference sequence). Trimming took 6 bases from V and 8 from J; bases not matched to a gene: 11. The CDR3 region has the DNA TGTGCCAGTAGGGCCATGAGGCCTAGCGGGAGGGATGAGCAGTTCTTC. It yields the protein CASRAMRPSGRDEQFF.

This clone was picked up one time. This chain uses TRBV7-9 with TRBJ1-2, with 10 bases identical to TRBD1. V dropped 5 bases and J dropped 7; count of bases not matched to a gene: 10. This CDR3 region has 15 residues. From germline, CDR1 is SEHNR and CDR2 FQNEAQ (reference sequence). The CDR3 sequence is CASSNSTGGGFGYTF. CDR3 DNA: TGTGCCAGCAGCAACTCGACAGGGGGCGGGTTTGGCTACACCTTC. Drawing the rest from reference TRBV7-9 and TRBJ1-2, the complete variable domain is DTGVSQNPRHKITKRGQNVTFRCDPISEHNRLYWYRQTLGQGPEFLTYFQNEAQLEKSRLLSDRFSAERPKGSFSTLEIQRTEQGDSAMYLCASSNSTGGGFGYTFGSGTRLTVV.

The V gene is TRBV18, the J gene TRBJ2-1; TRBD2 agrees at 11 bases. Germline loops: CDR1 KGHSH, CDR2 LQKENI. CDR3 length: 16 amino acids. The J segment lost 8 bases and the V segment lost 4 bases, leaving 10 bases of the junction unmatched. CDR3 region: CASSLGLAERGDEQFF. In DNA form, the CDR3 reads TGTGCCAGCTCACTGGGACTAGCGGAGAGGGGGGATGAGCAGTTCTTC. Full variable domain (remainder filled in from reference TRBV18 and TRBJ2-1): NAGVMQNPRHLVRRRGQEARLRCSPMKGHSHVYWYRQLPEEGLKFMVYLQKENIIDESGMPKERFSAEFPKEGPSILRIQQVVRGDSAAYFCASSLGLAERGDEQFFGPGTRLTVL.

CDR3 in amino acids: CASSQGGYEQYF. CDR3 sequence (DNA): TGTGCCAGCAGTCAAGGGGGCTACGAGCAGTACTTC. The chain uses TRBV7-2 and TRBJ2-7; a possible D gene is TRBD1 (6 bases). Germline CDR1 is SGHTA and CDR2 is FQGNSA. The CDR3 is 12 residues long. V was trimmed by 6 bases and J by 3 bases, leaving 9 bases between them.

V and J are TRBV10-3 and TRBJ1-3; 8 nucleotides match TRBD1. Germline V lookup: CDR1 ENHRY, CDR2 SYGVKD. Losses at the gene ends were 10 bases for V and 4 bases for J; bases not matched to a gene: 12. The CDR3 loop spans 15 amino acids. Here the CDR3 reads CATRGQGASGNTIYF. The CDR3 nucleotides are TGTGCCACCAGGGGCCAGGGGGCTTCCGGAAACACCATATATTTT.

The chain combines TRBV10-3 with TRBJ2-2, with D possibly being TRBD2 (6 bases). Germline V gene lookup returns CDR1 ENHRY and CDR2 SYGVKD. The CDR3 contains 13 residues. V lost 5 bases to trimming and J lost 4 bases, with 8 bases between them. CDR3 residues: CAISTSSTGELFF. DNA of the CDR3: TGTGCCATCAGTACTAGCAGCACCGGGGAGCTGTTTTTT.

The chain couples TRBV18 to TRBJ2-7, with TRBD1 matching over 8 bases. CDR1 is KGHSH, CDR2 LQKENI, per germline. Unmatched junction bases numbered 7, after V lost 4 bases and J lost 2 bases. The CDR3 sequence is 15 residues long. The CDR3, as DNA: TGTGCCAGCTCACGGGGGACAGGTTCCGCCTACGAGCAGTACTTC. The encoded protein is CASSRGTGSAYEQYF.

This sequence joins TRBV5-1 and TRBJ2-1; TRBD2 matches 8 bases. This CDR3 spans 15 amino acids. Trimming at V came to 4 bases and at J to 2 bases, leaving 5 bases not matched to a gene. Germline CDR1 and CDR2: SGHRS and YFSETQ. The CDR3 nucleotides read TGCGCCAGCAGCCCAATAGCGGGAACCTACAATGAGCAGTTCTTC. Translated, it gives CASSPIAGTYNEQFF.

The genes are TRBV7-6 and TRBJ1-5, with TRBD1 matching over 10 bases. The CDR3 spans 14 residues. Germline trimming cut 6 bases from V and 7 bases from J; bases unmatched to any gene: 6. The germline gives CDR1 SGHVS, CDR2 FNYEAQ. CDR3 amino acids: CASSPGTGDQPQHF. CDR3 sequence (DNA): TGTGCCAGCAGTCCCGGGACAGGGGACCAGCCCCAGCATTTT.

The CDR3 region is CASSPQGNEQFF. The CDR3 DNA reads as TGTGCCAGCAGCCCACAGGGGAATGAGCAGTTCTTC. The chain combines TRBV7-9 with TRBJ2-1; TRBD1 matches 7 bases. The CDR3 sequence is 12 residues long. V gave up 5 bases and J gave up 7 bases; unmatched junction bases: 2. Germline V lookup: CDR1 SEHNR, CDR2 FQNEAQ (reference sequence).

The chain combines TRBV28 with TRBJ2-7, with TRBD2 matching over 7 bases. This CDR3 is built from 15 residues. The ends lost 5 bases at V and 1 base at J; junction bases unmatched: 8. From germline, CDR1 is MDHEN and CDR2 SYDVKM. CDR3 in amino acids: CASSRSSGWSYEQYF. Here the CDR3 DNA reads TGTGCCAGCAGTAGATCTAGCGGTTGGTCCTACGAGCAGTACTTC.

V is TRBV18 and J is TRBJ2-1; 8 positions match TRBD1. Trimming cost V 6 bases and J 7 bases; bases outside gene matches: 8. Germline V lookup: CDR1 KGHSH, CDR2 LQKENI. The CDR3 has 14 amino acids. In nucleotides, the CDR3 is TGTGCCAGCTCCGAGGACAGGGACTTGAATGAGCAGTTCTTC. It is translated as CASSEDRDLNEQFF.

The V gene is TRBV30, the J gene TRBJ2-5, with 10 bases identical to TRBD1. V shed 0 bases and J 5 bases; nucleotides not matched to a gene: 12. CDR1 and CDR2 (germline): GTSNPN, SVGIG (reference sequence). The CDR3 loop spans 17 amino acids. The CDR3 region is CAWSVPSGTGVWETQYF. The CDR3 nucleotides read TGTGCCTGGAGTGTCCCTTCCGGGACAGGGGTGTGGGAGACCCAGTACTTC.

J is TRBJ2-7 and V is TRBV7-5; no DNA check was done on the table's D call, TRBD2. TRBV7-5 is a pseudogene. This CDR3 has 12 amino acids. The CDR3 loop is CARSFRSYEQYF. CDR3 coding DNA: TGTGCCAGAAGCTTTCGCTCCTACGAGCAGTACTTC.

V gene TRBV30 combines with J gene TRBJ1-4; unclear D gene. V was cut by 5 bases and J by 6 bases, with 10 bases left in between. The CDR3 loop spans 12 amino acids. Germline V gene lookup returns CDR1 GTSNPN and CDR2 SVGIG (reference sequence). The DNA for the CDR3 is TGTGCCTGGGGGAGGGTAGATGAAAAACTGTTTTTT. Its protein is CAWGRVDEKLFF.

This chain uses TRBV5-5 with TRBJ2-5; unclear D gene. The CDR3 spans 15 residues. V lost 0 bases and J 5 bases, leaving 14 bases between the germline ends. Germline V CDR1 and CDR2: SGHKS, YYEKEE (reference sequence). CDR3 amino acids: CASSLGRSVQETQYF. The CDR3 DNA is TGTGCCAGCAGCTTGGGTCGCAGTGTCCAGGAGACCCAGTACTTC.

CDR3 in amino acids: CASSLLAGGPYEQFF. The DNA of the CDR3 is TGTGCCAGCAGCTTACTAGCGGGAGGGCCGTATGAGCAGTTCTTC. The chain is built from TRBV7-9 and TRBJ2-1, with 12 bases aligning to TRBD2. Trimming at V came to 2 bases and at J to 8 bases, leaving 4 bases not matched to a gene. The CDR3 covers 15 residues. Germline values: CDR1 SEHNR, CDR2 FQNEAQ (reference sequence).

The V call is TRBV7-9, the J call TRBJ2-7, with D hard to call. CDR3 length: 13 residues. Germline V gene lookup returns CDR1 SEHNR and CDR2 FQNEAQ (reference sequence). Trimming removed 4 bases at V and 9 bases at J, with 16 bases between. CDR3 sequence reads: CASSSAVNWVQYF. In nucleotides, the CDR3 is TGTGCCAGCAGCTCCGCGGTTAACTGGGTGCAGTACTTC. Together with reference TRBV7-9 and TRBJ2-7, the CDR3 gives the full variable domain: DTGVSQNPRHKITKRGQNVTFRCDPISEHNRLYWYRQTLGQGPEFLTYFQNEAQLEKSRLLSDRFSAERPKGSFSTLEIQRTEQGDSAMYLCASSSAVNWVQYFGPGTRLTVT.

The J gene is TRBJ1-5, the V gene TRBV5-5; D may be TRBD1 (5 bases). Trimming shortened V by 3 bases and J by 0 bases, and 10 bases separated the two germline ends. Per germline, CDR1 SGHKS and CDR2 YYEKEE (reference sequence). The CDR3 spans 15 residues. CDR3 nucleotide sequence: TGTGCCAGCAGCTGGGGCCATTATAGCAATCAGCCCCAGCATTTT. It codes for CASSWGHYSNQPQHF.